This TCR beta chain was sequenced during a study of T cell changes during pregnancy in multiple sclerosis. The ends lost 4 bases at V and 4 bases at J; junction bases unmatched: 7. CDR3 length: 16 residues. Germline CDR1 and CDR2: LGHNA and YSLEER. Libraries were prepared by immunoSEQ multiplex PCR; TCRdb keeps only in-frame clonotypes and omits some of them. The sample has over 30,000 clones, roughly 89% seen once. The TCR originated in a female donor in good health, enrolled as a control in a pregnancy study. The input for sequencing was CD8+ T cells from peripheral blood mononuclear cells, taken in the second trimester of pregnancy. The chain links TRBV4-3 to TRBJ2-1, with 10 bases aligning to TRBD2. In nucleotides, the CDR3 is TGCGCCAGCAGCCTTCAAGCGGGGGGGTCTTACAATGAGCAGTTCTTC. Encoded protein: CASSLQAGGSYNEQFF.